This T cell receptor (beta chain) was sequenced during a study of PD-L1 blockade in urothelial cancer. Study-wide findings and caveats: It was durable-benefit patients whose tumor-associated blood clones expanded more at 3 weeks.

Time point defined: peripheral blood 6 weeks after treatment start. This CDR3 contains 15 residues. Germline V lookup: CDR1 LGHNA, CDR2 YNFKEQ. The V and J ends lost 4 bases and 2 bases respectively, with 14 bases between them. As concerns this clone: Antigen unknown.

Only in-frame clones appear in the TCRdb table, and some are missing; sequencing was by immunoSEQ multiplex PCR. The sample holds around 50,000 clones, about 85% seen once. Material: PBMCs, obtained around atezolizumab (anti-PD-L1) treatment. The receptor was isolated from a man aged 50 to 59 with urothelial cancer. This chain uses TRBV4-2 with TRBJ2-5; tentatively, D is TRBD2 (6 bases). As DNA, the CDR3 is TGTGCCAGCAGCCCCTGGGAGGCATCTCAAGAGACCCAGTACTTC. Translating it yields CASSPWEASQETQYF.